The text below deals with one T cell receptor (beta chain). The antigen remains undetermined. After constant-region reverse-primer amplification, full-length variable regions underwent semi-nested PCR with Nested Universal Primer A. Each CDR3 protein gets one entry after TCRdb re-called the 5' RACE reads with MiXCR. The repertoire consists of over 50,000 distinct CDR3 sequences, with around 25% occurring once and the leading ten covering roughly 3%. CDR1 is SGDLS, CDR2 YYNGEE, per germline. Trimming removed 0 bases from V and 0 bases from J, with 9 bases in between. This CDR3 has 16 amino acids. Overall study findings and caveats: Greatest tumor Treg TCR overlap was with tumor naive CD4+ cells. Tumor memory CD4+ T cell TCR gene usage clustered with blood and lymph node memory CD4+ cells and lymph node naive CD4+ cells.

The sequencing sample was made of tumor-infiltrating naive CD4+ T cells sorted from the breast tumor. The subset denotes: naive CD4+ T cells, CD4+CD45RA+CD25-. The TCR sequence derives from a female donor with breast cancer. The rearrangement uses TRBV9 and TRBJ2-2, with D possibly TRBD2 on 6 matching bases. The CDR3 loop is CASSVEAGTNTGELFF. CDR3 nucleotides: TGTGCCAGCAGCGTAGAGGCGGGAACGAACACCGGGGAGCTGTTTTTT.